The rows below give T cell receptor beta chains drawn from one sample of a study of cytomegalovirus exposure and HLA in healthy donors. Produced via immunoSEQ multiplex PCR; TCRdb's table is partial and in-frame only. Seen here are about 140,000 clones, over 60% observed once, and the top ten hold around 2%. Sequenced sample: PBMCs. All receptors derive from a man aged 25-45 years in good health and CMV-seronegative. The CDR3 runs from the conserved cysteine through the conserved F or W. A D gene is named only where the DNA matches it firmly. Only some rows state a clone size, as once, few, many or a class for expanded clones.

D: TRBD2; V: TRBV9; size: .; J: TRBJ2-7; DNA: TGTGCCAGCAGCCAGGGGGCTAGCGGGAGGTCCGAGCAGTACTTC; CDR3: CASSQGASGRSEQYF
D: .; V: TRBV9; size: .; J: TRBJ2-1; DNA: TGTGCCAGCAGCGGGACATTGGACCCCCATGAGCAGTTCTTC; CDR3: CASSGTLDPHEQFF
D: TRBD2; V: TRBV2; size: .; J: TRBJ2-7; DNA: TGTGCCAGCAGTGAAGGGACTAGTCTCCACGAGCAGTACTTC; CDR3: CASSEGTSLHEQYF
D: TRBD1; V: TRBV2; size: .; J: TRBJ2-2; DNA: TGTGCCAGCAGTGAAACAGGGGGCCGGACCGGGGAGCTGTTTTTT; CDR3: CASSETGGRTGELFF
D: TRBD1; V: TRBV5-6; size: .; J: TRBJ1-5; DNA: TGTGCCAGCAGCTTGACAGGGGGCGGCAATCAGCCCCAGCATTTT; CDR3: CASSLTGGGNQPQHF
D: .; V: TRBV30; size: .; J: TRBJ1-2; DNA: TGTGCCTGGAGTGGAAGGTGGGGCTCTACCTATGGCTACACCTTC; CDR3: CAWSGRWGSTYGYTF
D: TRBD1; V: TRBV9; size: few; J: TRBJ1-2; DNA: TGTGCCAGCAGCCCGACGACAGGGCTCTATGGCTACACCTTC; CDR3: CASSPTTGLYGYTF
D: .; V: TRBV25-1; size: few; J: TRBJ2-5; DNA: TGTGCCAGCAGTGACAGGGCAAAAGAGACCCAGTACTTC; CDR3: CASSDRAKETQYF
D: TRBD1; V: TRBV5-1; size: .; J: TRBJ2-7; DNA: TGCGCCAGCAGCCCCATGGGGACAGGGGGGTACGAGCAGTACTTC; CDR3: CASSPMGTGGYEQYF
D: TRBD1; V: TRBV6-4; size: .; J: TRBJ1-4; DNA: TGTGCCAGCAGGAGGACAGGGCTTGATAATGAAAAACTGTTTTTT; CDR3: CASRRTGLDNEKLFF
D: TRBD1; V: TRBV5-5; size: .; J: TRBJ2-2; DNA: TGTGCCAGCAGCCCGGGACAGAGCACCGGGGAGCTGTTTTTT; CDR3: CASSPGQSTGELFF